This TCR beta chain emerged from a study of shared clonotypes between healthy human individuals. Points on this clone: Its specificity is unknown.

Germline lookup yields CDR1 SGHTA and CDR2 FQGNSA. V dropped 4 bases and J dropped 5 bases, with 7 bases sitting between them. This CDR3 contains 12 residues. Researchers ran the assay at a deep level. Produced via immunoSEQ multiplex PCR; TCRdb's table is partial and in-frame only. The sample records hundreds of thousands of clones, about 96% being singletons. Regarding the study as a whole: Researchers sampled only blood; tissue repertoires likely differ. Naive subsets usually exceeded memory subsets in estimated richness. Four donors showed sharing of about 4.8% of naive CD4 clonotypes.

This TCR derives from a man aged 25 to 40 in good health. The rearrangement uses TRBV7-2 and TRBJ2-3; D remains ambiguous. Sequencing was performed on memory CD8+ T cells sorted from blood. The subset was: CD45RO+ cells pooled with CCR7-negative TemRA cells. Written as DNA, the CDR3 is TGTGCCAGCAGCTCCTCTCAAGATACGCAGTATTTT. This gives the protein CASSSSQDTQYF.